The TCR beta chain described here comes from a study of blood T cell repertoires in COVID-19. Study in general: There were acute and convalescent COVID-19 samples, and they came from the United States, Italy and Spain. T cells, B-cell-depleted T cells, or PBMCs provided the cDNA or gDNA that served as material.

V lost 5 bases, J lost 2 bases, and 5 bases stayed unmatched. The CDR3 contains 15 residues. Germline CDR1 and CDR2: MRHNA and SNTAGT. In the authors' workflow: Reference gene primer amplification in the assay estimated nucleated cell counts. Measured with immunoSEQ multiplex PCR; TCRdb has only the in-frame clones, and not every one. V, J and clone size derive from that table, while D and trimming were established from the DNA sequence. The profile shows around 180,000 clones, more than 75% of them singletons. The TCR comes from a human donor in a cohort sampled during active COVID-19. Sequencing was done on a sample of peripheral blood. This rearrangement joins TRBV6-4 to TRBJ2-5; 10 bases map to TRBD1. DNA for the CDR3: TGTGCCAGCAGTAGGACAGGGGGACTACAAGAGACCCAGTACTTC. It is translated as CASSRTGGLQETQYF.